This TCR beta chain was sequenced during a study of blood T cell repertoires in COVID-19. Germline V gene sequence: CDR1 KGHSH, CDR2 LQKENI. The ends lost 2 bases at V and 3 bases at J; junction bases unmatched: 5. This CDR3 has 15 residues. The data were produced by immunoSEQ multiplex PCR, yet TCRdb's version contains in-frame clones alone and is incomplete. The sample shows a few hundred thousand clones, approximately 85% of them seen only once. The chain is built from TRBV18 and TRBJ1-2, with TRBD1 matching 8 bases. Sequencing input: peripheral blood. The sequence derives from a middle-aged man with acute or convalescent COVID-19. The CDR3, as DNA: TGTGCCAGCTCACCAAAGGACAGGGAATACTATGGCTACACCTTC. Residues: CASSPKDREYYGYTF.